This TCR beta chain was sequenced in a study of blood T cell repertoires in COVID-19 (dated by TCRdb to 2019 to 2021). In terms of the full investigation: The collaborator samples originated in the United States, Italy and Spain and spanned the acute and convalescent phases of COVID-19. The prospective study material was composed of cDNA or gDNA derived from T cells, B-cell-depleted T cells, or PBMCs. Deeply sampled blood TCRbeta repertoires from subjects exposed to, actively infected with, or recovered from COVID-19 were included in the dataset. A freely available public database, intended as a resource for researchers studying the immune response to SARS-CoV-2, is where the repertoires were released. Samples came from the ongoing ImmuneRACE study (first 160 participants) plus 1,254 subjects from 6 global collaborators. The sample metadata nearly always contained a de-identified subject ID, COVID-19 status, age in years and sex. Where available, HLA class I and class II types were taken from metadata supplied by the sample provider and were not determined by assay-based typing. Study-wide findings and limitations: The quantity of clinical and demographic metadata differed by source and by participant and was supplied without curation.

As concerns this clone: Its antigen has not been determined. No per-base quality is available; no much larger clone lies one base away.

The immunoSEQ Assay, a bias-controlled multiplex PCR, was used to amplify TCRbeta CDR3 regions from genomic DNA. Per the authors' processing: The number of nucleated cells in each sample was estimated by amplification of reference gene primers within the assay. Sequence reads were collapsed and filtered to measure the absolute abundance of every unique TCRbeta CDR3 rearrangement. For each sample, productive Simpson clonality was calculated by taking the square root of Simpson's diversity index across productive rearrangements. Here the immuneACCESS table is served through TCRdb, limited to in-frame sequences with V and J called. Missing clones are a known gap in these copies; in checked studies unresolved V genes cover under half, and the rest lacks a known reason. V and J calls plus clone size are reproduced from that table; the DNA served to infer D and trimming. This sample is represented by 250,000 or so clones; over 70% of them were singletons. The ten largest clones capture 2.5% to 4% of the sample.

The germline V gene yields SGHRS for CDR1 and YFSETQ for CDR2. The CDR3 spans 17 residues, from the cysteine through the phenylalanine. Left in the record is the CDR3 DNA by itself, 51 bases read in frame from the first base. The germline V and J ends show losses of 0 bases and 0 bases respectively, and no gene match explains 3 bases of the junction. Collaborating institutions collected whole blood in K2EDTA tubes following their own protocols. For TCRbeta analysis, collaborator samples were shipped as frozen whole blood, as isolated PBMCs, or as DNA extracted from either sample type. The chain joins TRBV5-1 to TRBJ2-7; 13 middle bases align to TRBD2. This TCR came from a woman older than 75 with acute or convalescent COVID-19. Material for sequencing was peripheral blood. The DNA sequence follows: TGCGCCAGCAGCTTGGAGAGGACTAGCGGGAGCTCCTACGAGCAGTACTTC. Translated, this gives CASSLERTSGSSYEQYF.